This T cell receptor beta chain derives from a study of shared clonotypes between healthy human individuals. The V gene lost 2 bases and the J gene lost 5 bases, with 9 bases spanning the gap. The CDR3 sequence is 14 residues long. Germline V lookup: CDR1 SGHNT, CDR2 YENEEA. Broader study findings: Naive CD4 clonotypes were shared across several donors at around 5%. It was anticipated that sequencing depth would influence how many clonotypes donors shared. The diversity represented, both genetic and in exposure history, was limited by few donors.

Concerning this clone: No antigen is known for it.

Using immunoSEQ multiplex PCR, the repertoire was profiled, and TCRdb retains in-frame clones only, with some absent. Found here are approximately 980,000 clones, approximately 76% of them singletons; the top ten hold nearly 1.5%. The sequenced sample was memory CD4+ T cells sorted from blood. Indicated subset: CD45RA-negative fraction. This clonotype originated in a man aged 18 to 30 in good health. The chain recombines TRBV11-3 with TRBJ2-2; no firm D call. The CDR3 is CASSLRGGTGELFF. The CDR3 DNA reads as TGTGCCAGCAGCTTACGTGGTGGAACCGGGGAGCTGTTTTTT.